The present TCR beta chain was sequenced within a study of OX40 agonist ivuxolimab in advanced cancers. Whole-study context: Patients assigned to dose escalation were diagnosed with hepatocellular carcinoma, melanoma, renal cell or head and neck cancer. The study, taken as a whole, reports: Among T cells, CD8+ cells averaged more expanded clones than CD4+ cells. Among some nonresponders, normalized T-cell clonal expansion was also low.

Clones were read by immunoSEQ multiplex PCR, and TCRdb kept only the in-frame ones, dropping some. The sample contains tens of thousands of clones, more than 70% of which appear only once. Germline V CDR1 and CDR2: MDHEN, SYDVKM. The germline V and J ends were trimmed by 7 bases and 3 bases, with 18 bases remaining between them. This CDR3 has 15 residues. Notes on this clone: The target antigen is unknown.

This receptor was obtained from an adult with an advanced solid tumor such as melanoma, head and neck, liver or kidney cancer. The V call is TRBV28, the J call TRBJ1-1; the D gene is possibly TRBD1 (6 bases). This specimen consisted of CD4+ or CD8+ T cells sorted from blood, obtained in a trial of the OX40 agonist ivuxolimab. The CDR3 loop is CASKTPRGPHTEAFF. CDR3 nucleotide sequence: TGTGCCAGCAAGACCCCTCGGGGGCCCCACACTGAAGCTTTCTTT.